Described below is a single TCR beta chain sequence and its context. TCRdb analysed the 5' RACE reads with MiXCR anew, one entry per CDR3 protein. The sample shows about 57,000 distinct CDR3 sequences, 28% of them seen only once. Trimming pared 5 bases from V and 2 bases from J, leaving 13 bases between. CDR3 length: 15 amino acids. CDR1 and CDR2 (germline): KGHDR, SFDVKD. The J gene is TRBJ2-3, the V gene TRBV24-1, with D perhaps being TRBD1 or TRBD2 (6 bases each). The receptor's source is a female donor with breast cancer. The specimen was tumor-infiltrating memory CD4+ T cells sorted from the breast tumor. The subset: memory CD4+ T cells, CD4+CD45RO+CD25-. For the CDR3, the DNA is TGTGCCACCAGTGCTCGGGGGCGGATCACAGATACGCAGTATTTT. It specifies CATSARGRITDTQYF.